The subject of this entry is one T cell receptor (beta chain). The antigen is not known. The PCR made use of 60 Vbeta and 13 Jbeta primers. Only in-frame clones appear in the TCRdb table, and some are missing; sequencing was by immunoSEQ multiplex PCR. This table holds about 140,000 clones, 60% to 85% found once. This specimen belongs to a study of cytomegalovirus exposure and HLA in healthy donors. Study-wide results and caveats: A likely sequencing artifact accounted for one observed cluster of highly shared sequence variants. More clonal expansion characterized HLA-associated TCR beta chains than equally common others in a later analysis.

V shed 4 bases, J shed 4 bases, and the junction held 4 bases outside the gene matches. The CDR3 loop spans 13 amino acids. The germline V gene encodes CDR1 LNHDA and CDR2 SQIVND (reference sequence). The genes are TRBV19 and TRBJ2-7; TRBD2 aligns across 7 bases. Sequencing input: PBMCs. This sequence was found in a male donor in good health and CMV-seropositive. Here the CDR3 reads CASSSGRGYEQYF. For the CDR3, the DNA is TGTGCCAGTAGTAGCGGGAGAGGGTACGAGCAGTACTTC. The full variable domain, with the rest looked up from reference TRBV19 and TRBJ2-7, is DGGITQSPKYLFRKEGQNVTLSCEQNLNHDAMYWYRQDPGQGLRLIYYSQIVNDFQKGDIAEGYSVSREKKESFPLTVTSAQKNPTAFYLCASSSGRGYEQYFGPGTRLTVT.